The 19 T cell receptor beta chains given below trace back to one sample, sequenced in a study of blood T cell repertoires in COVID-19. Sequencing was performed with immunoSEQ multiplex PCR; in TCRdb, only in-frame clones are kept and a portion is missing. Altogether 100,000 or so clones are present, around nine tenths being singletons, with the ten largest covering 3%. Sequences were obtained from peripheral blood. The receptors were gathered from a man aged 45-60 years with active or convalescent COVID-19.

This clone was detected only a few times. The chain is built from TRBV27 and TRBJ2-2; weak D call: TRBD1 (6 bases). This CDR3 contains 15 residues. CDR1 MNHEY and CDR2 SMNVEV come from the germline V gene (reference sequence). Trimming took off 3 bases at V and 1 base at J, with 9 bases between the two ends. The CDR3 DNA reads TGTGCCAGCAGTTTTCAGGGGAGGAACACCGGGGAGCTGTTTTTT. Protein product: CASSFQGRNTGELFF.

This chain links TRBV3-1 (or the pseudogene TRBV3-2) with TRBJ2-7; D remains ambiguous. The CDR3 extends over 10 amino acids. The germline V gene encodes CDR1 LGHDT and CDR2 YNNKEL (reference sequence). Trimming cost V 4 bases and J 11 bases, with 9 bases left between them. CDR3 loop: CASSPPQEYF. DNA for the CDR3: TGTGCCAGCAGCCCCCCCCAGGAGTACTTC.

The rearrangement joins TRBV24-1 to TRBJ2-3; D unresolved. Trimming left V 3 bases short and J 2 bases short, with 8 bases between. The CDR3 contains 14 residues. Per the germline V gene, CDR1 is KGHDR and CDR2 is SFDVKD. The CDR3 nucleotides are TGTGCCACCAGTGATGTGCAGGCCACAGATACGCAGTATTTT. Protein product: CATSDVQATDTQYF.

The V gene is TRBV2, the J gene TRBJ1-3; D ambiguous. V shed 6 bases and J shed 4 bases, with 16 bases lying between them. The CDR3 consists of 15 residues. Germline-derived CDR1 and CDR2 are SNHLY and FYNNEI. CDR3 in DNA: TGTGCCAGCAGGGCCGCGTTGGGCTTGGGAAACACCATATATTTT. Protein sequence: CASRAALGLGNTIYF.

The V call is TRBV5-1, the J call TRBJ2-1; 11 bases agree with TRBD1. Germline-derived CDR1 and CDR2 are SGHRS and YFSETQ. Trimming removed 0 bases from V and 10 bases from J; junction bases left unmatched: 3. This CDR3 comprises 14 residues. The CDR3 sequence is CASSLGTGGQEQFF. CDR3 coding DNA: TGCGCCAGCAGCTTGGGGACAGGGGGCCAGGAGCAGTTCTTC.

CDR3 sequence reads: CASSTDSGSNQPQHF. The CDR3 DNA sequence: TGTGCCAGCAGTACGGACAGTGGTAGCAATCAGCCCCAGCATTTT. The V and J genes are TRBV6-5 and TRBJ1-5; possibly TRBD1 for D (6 bases). Germline CDR1 MNHEY, CDR2 SVGAGI. Trimming removed 5 bases at V and 0 bases at J, with 11 bases between. The CDR3 extends over 15 amino acids.

Remarks on this clone: The sample carries other DNA sequences with the same CDR3. The chain combines TRBV11-3 with TRBJ2-1, with D tentatively TRBD1 (6 bases). This CDR3 contains 14 residues. Trimming removed 1 base from V and 6 bases from J, with 10 bases in between. From germline, CDR1 is SGHNT and CDR2 YENEEA. DNA for the CDR3: TGTGCCAGCAGCTTAGGGCAACAGGGCAATGAGCAGTTCTTC. It specifies CASSLGQQGNEQFF. The variable domain in full, completed from reference TRBV11-3 and TRBJ2-1, reads EAGVVQSPRYKIIEKKQPVAFWCNPISGHNTLYWYLQNLGQGPELLIRYENEEAVDDSQLPKDRFSAERLKGVDSTLKIQPAELGDSAVYLCASSLGQQGNEQFFGPGTRLTVL.

V gene TRBV5-1 combines with J gene TRBJ2-5; D is perhaps TRBD2 (5 bases). Trimming took 5 bases from V and 7 from J, leaving 15 bases between them. This CDR3 region has 13 residues. Germline V CDR1 and CDR2: SGHRS, YFSETQ. As DNA, the CDR3 is TGCGCCAGCAGGGTGGACGACCTAGCGACCCAGTACTTC. Its translation: CASRVDDLATQYF. Supplemented by reference TRBV5-1 and TRBJ2-5, the full variable domain reads KAGVTQTPRYLIKTRGQQVTLSCSPISGHRSVSWYQQTPGQGLQFLFEYFSETQRNKGNFPGRFSGRQFSNSRSEMNVSTLELGDSALYLCASRVDDLATQYFGPGTRLLVL.

V and J are TRBV4-1 and TRBJ1-2, with 7 bases that match TRBD1. CDR1 is MGHRA and CDR2 is YSYEKL in the germline V gene. V lost 0 bases and J lost 7; bases outside the gene matches: 11. The CDR3 contains 16 residues. CDR3 DNA sequence: TGCGCCAGCAGCCAAGAAGCCTCCACAGGGGCCGGTGGCTACACCTTC. This gives the protein CASSQEASTGAGGYTF.

This rearrangement joins TRBV5-5 to TRBJ1-2, with 7 bases aligning to TRBD1. The CDR3 covers 13 residues. V lost 5 bases to trimming and J lost 4 bases; unmatched junction nucleotides: 5. Germline-derived CDR1 and CDR2 are SGHKS and YYEKEE (reference sequence). The CDR3 sequence is CASSKGQSYGYTF. The CDR3 coding sequence is TGTGCCAGCAGTAAGGGACAGAGCTATGGCTACACCTTC.

The CDR3, as DNA: TGTGCCAGCAGTGAAGAGAGCGGGGGGCCCTACGAGCAGTACTTC. Its translation is CASSEESGGPYEQYF. The genes are TRBV2 and TRBJ2-7; 9 bases agree with TRBD2. V was clipped by 1 base and J by 2 bases; unmatched bases: 3. This CDR3 region has 15 residues. The germline CDR1 and CDR2 sequences are SNHLY and FYNNEI.

The chain has TRBV28 and TRBJ1-1, with D possibly being TRBD1 (6 bases). Germline loops: CDR1 MDHEN, CDR2 SYDVKM. CDR3 length: 14 amino acids. V dropped 6 bases and J dropped 7 bases, with 18 bases sitting between them. The CDR3 sequence is CASSLTTGWDEAFF. Written as DNA, the CDR3 is TGTGCCAGCAGCCTCACCACAGGGTGGGATGAAGCTTTCTTT.

V is TRBV24-1 and J is TRBJ2-7; 10 bases line up with TRBD2. This CDR3 spans 15 amino acids. Germline CDR1 reads KGHDR; CDR2 reads SFDVKD. V trimming: 4 bases; J trimming: 3 bases; junction bases outside the gene matches: 5. CDR3 DNA: TGTGCCACCAGTGACCCCCGGACTAGCGGCTACGAGCAGTACTTC. This codes for CATSDPRTSGYEQYF.

J is TRBJ2-4 and V is TRBV3-1 (or the pseudogene TRBV3-2), with TRBD1 matching 8 bases. Germline CDR1 is LGHDT and CDR2 is YNNKEL (reference sequence). This CDR3 spans 13 amino acids. V was pared by 5 bases and J by 5 bases, with 2 bases of the junction left unmatched. CDR3 DNA: TGTGCCAGCAGCTCAGGGGGCCAAAACATTCAGTACTTC. This codes for CASSSGGQNIQYF.

The rearrangement uses TRBV5-1 and TRBJ2-3, with D uncertain. The germline CDR1 and CDR2 sequences are SGHRS and YFSETQ. The CDR3 runs to 16 residues. Trimming took 4 bases from V and 3 from J, leaving 18 bases between them. For the CDR3, the DNA is TGCGCCAGCAGCCTGGGTAGTCTATTAAGTACAGATACGCAGTATTTT. Translated: CASSLGSLLSTDTQYF.

CDR3 protein: CAISAGQGTEAFF. CDR3 bases: TGTGCCATCAGTGCGGGACAGGGCACTGAAGCTTTCTTT. The V call is TRBV10-3, the J call TRBJ1-1, with 9 nucleotides matching TRBD1. Unmatched junction bases numbered 1, after V lost 4 bases and J lost 4 bases. CDR3 length equals 13 residues. Germline V lookup: CDR1 ENHRY, CDR2 SYGVKD.

The chain carries TRBV9 and TRBJ1-2, with D unclear. Trimming shortened V by 1 base and J by 8 bases, and 15 bases separated the two germline ends. The CDR3 is 14 residues long. CDR1 and CDR2 from the germline V gene are SGDLS and YYNGEE. CDR3 DNA sequence: TGTGCCAGCAGCGTATATGAGGCGGCGGGGGGCTACACCTTC. Protein product: CASSVYEAAGGYTF.

The CDR3 DNA follows: TGCAGTGCTAGTAGTACTTCGAACACTGAAGCTTTCTTT. This codes for CSASSTSNTEAFF. The V gene is TRBV20-1, the J gene TRBJ1-1, with D unresolved. The CDR3 spans 13 residues. Trimming cost V 3 bases and J 1 base, with 9 bases left between them. Germline values: CDR1 DFQATT, CDR2 SNEGSKA (reference sequence).

V gene TRBV5-1 combines with J gene TRBJ2-3; 9 nucleotides agree with TRBD1. The germline V gene has CDR1 SGHRS and CDR2 YFSETQ. The V and J ends lost 3 bases and 0 bases, in that order; junction bases with no gene match: 5. The CDR3 totals 16 residues. The CDR3 region has the DNA TGCGCCAGCAGCTCGGGGACAGGGACCAGCACAGATACGCAGTATTTT. It codes for CASSSGTGTSTDTQYF.